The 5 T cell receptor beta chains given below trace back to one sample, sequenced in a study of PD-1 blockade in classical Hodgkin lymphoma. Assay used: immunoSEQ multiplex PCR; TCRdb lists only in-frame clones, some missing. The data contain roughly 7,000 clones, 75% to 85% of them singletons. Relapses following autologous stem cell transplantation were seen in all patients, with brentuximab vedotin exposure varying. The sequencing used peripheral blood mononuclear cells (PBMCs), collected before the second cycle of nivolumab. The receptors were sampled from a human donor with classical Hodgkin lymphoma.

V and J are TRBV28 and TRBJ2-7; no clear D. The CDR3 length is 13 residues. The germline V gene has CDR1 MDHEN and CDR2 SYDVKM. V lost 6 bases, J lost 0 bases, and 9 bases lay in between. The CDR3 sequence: CASSPWGSYEQYF. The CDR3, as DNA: TGTGCCAGCAGCCCTTGGGGCTCCTACGAGCAGTACTTC.

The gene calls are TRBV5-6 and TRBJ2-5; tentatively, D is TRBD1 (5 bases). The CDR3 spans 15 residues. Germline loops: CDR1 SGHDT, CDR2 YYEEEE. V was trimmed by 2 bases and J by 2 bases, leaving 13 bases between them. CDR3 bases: TGTGCCAGCAGCTTCAATTTGGGGCAGCAAGAGACCCAGTACTTC. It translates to CASSFNLGQQETQYF.

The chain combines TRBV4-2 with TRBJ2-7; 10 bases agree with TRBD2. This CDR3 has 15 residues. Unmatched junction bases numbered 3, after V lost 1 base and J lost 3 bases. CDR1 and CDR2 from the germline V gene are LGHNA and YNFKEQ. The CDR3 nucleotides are TGTGCCAGCAGCCAAGGTCCTAGCGGGAGCTACGAGCAGTACTTC. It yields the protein CASSQGPSGSYEQYF.

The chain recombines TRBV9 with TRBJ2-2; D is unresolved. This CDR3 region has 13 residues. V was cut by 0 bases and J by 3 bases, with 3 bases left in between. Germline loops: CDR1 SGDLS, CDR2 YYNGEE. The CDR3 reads CASSVEDTGELFF. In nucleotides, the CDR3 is TGTGCCAGCAGCGTAGAAGACACCGGGGAGCTGTTTTTT.

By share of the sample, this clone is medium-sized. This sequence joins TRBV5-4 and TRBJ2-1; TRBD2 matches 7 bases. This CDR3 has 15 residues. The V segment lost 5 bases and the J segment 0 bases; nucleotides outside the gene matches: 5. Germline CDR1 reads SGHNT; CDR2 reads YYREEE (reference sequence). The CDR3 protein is CASREPSGSYNEQFF. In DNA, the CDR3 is TGTGCCAGCAGGGAACCTAGCGGCTCCTACAATGAGCAGTTCTTC.